These 22 T cell receptor beta chains share one sample of origin, sequenced in a study of T cell repertoires in cytomegalovirus infection. MiXCR, run by TCRdb on the reads, gives a single entry per CDR3 protein. The data contain about 830,000 distinct CDR3 sequences, about 30% of them seen just once; the ten biggest clones take up around 12%. The antigens these receptors bind are not known. Sequencing used cultured CD8+ T cells from PBMCs, obtained from culture after CMV antigen stimulation. The source is a human donor in good health (CMV status not recorded). Some clones in this sample may be carry-over from other donors' samples.

This chain uses TRBV27 with TRBJ1-4, with D perhaps TRBD1 (5 bases). Between the trimmed V and J ends, which lost 0 bases and 7 bases, there was a span of 12 bases. Germline CDR1 reads MNHEY; CDR2 reads SMNVEV (reference sequence). This CDR3 spans 15 amino acids. CDR3 sequence reads: CASSLSRARGEKLFF. The DNA for the CDR3 is TGTGCCAGCAGTTTATCCAGGGCAAGGGGTGAAAAACTGTTTTTT.

This clonotype was observed a handful of times. The rearrangement joins TRBV20-1 to TRBJ1-2; TRBD1 might be the D (6 bases). The length of the CDR3 is 13 residues. Deletions cut 4 bases from V and 3 bases from J, with 12 bases between. CDR1 and CDR2 from the germline V gene are DFQATT and SNEGSKA (reference sequence). DNA of the CDR3: TGCAGTGCTATCACAGGGTCGGACTATGGCTACACCTTC. This translates into CSAITGSDYGYTF.

This clonotype was seen a few times. The CDR3 sequence is CASSLFLGQHQETQYF. The CDR3 DNA reads as TGCGCCAGCAGCTTGTTCCTCGGACAGCACCAAGAGACCCAGTACTTC. The genes are TRBV5-1 and TRBJ2-5; D might be TRBD1 (6 bases). V gave up 1 base and J gave up 0 bases, with 13 bases separating them. Germline loops: CDR1 SGHRS, CDR2 YFSETQ. This CDR3 spans 16 amino acids.

The chain couples TRBV12-3 or TRBV12-4 to TRBJ1-2; TRBD1 is a possible D gene (5 bases). There are 13 residues in the CDR3. V was pared by 10 bases and J by 3 bases, with 15 bases between. The CDR3 DNA reads TGTGCCACCCAAGGGGTGAAGGACTATGGCTACACCTTC. Translation: CATQGVKDYGYTF.

The chain recombines TRBV29-1 with TRBJ2-1; 11 bases match TRBD1. The germline V gene encodes CDR1 SQVTM and CDR2 ANQGSEA. V shed 7 bases and J 7 bases; nucleotides not matched to a gene: 6. The CDR3 consists of 13 residues. CDR3 in amino acids: CSDGQGAGNEQFF. DNA for the CDR3: TGCAGCGACGGACAGGGGGCCGGTAATGAGCAGTTCTTC.

The rearrangement uses TRBV4-1 and TRBJ2-3, with a possible D match to TRBD1 (6 bases). CDR1 is MGHRA, CDR2 YSYEKL, per germline. V shed 4 bases and J shed 0 bases, with 14 bases lying between them. This CDR3 comprises 16 residues. The CDR3: CASSLEEQGSTDTQYF. CDR3 coding DNA: TGCGCCAGCAGCCTGGAGGAACAGGGAAGCACAGATACGCAGTATTTT.

The DNA for the CDR3 is TGTGCTAGACGGGGGTCATTTAGCAATCAGCCCCAGCATTTT. As protein: CARRGSFSNQPQHF. V gene TRBV12-5 combines with J gene TRBJ1-5; D is perhaps TRBD1 (5 bases). CDR1 and CDR2 (germline): LGHNT, FRNRAP. Trimming cost V 9 bases and J 0 bases, with 12 bases left between them. The CDR3 contains 14 residues.

On this clonotype: The germline gene is not matched at one end of the junction; a read error may be the cause. The CDR3 region has the DNA TGTGCCAGCACCCAAAGCTCTAATTCACCCCTCCACTTT. This gives the protein CASTQSSNSPLHF. V and J are TRBV3-1 and TRBJ1-6, with no clear D. From germline, CDR1 is LGHDT and CDR2 YNNKEL (reference sequence). The CDR3 is made up of 13 amino acids.

The chain is built from TRBV24-1 and TRBJ2-2; no reliable D call. The ends were cut back, 1 base at V and 4 bases at J, with 6 bases in the middle. Germline-derived CDR1 and CDR2 are KGHDR and SFDVKD. There are 14 residues in the CDR3. The CDR3 DNA sequence: TGTGCCACCAGTGATTTTTCGGTCACCGGGGAGCTGTTTTTT. It encodes CATSDFSVTGELFF.

This clonotype showed up just a few times. The chain links TRBV5-1 to TRBJ2-1; perhaps TRBD2 as D (6 bases). The CDR3 loop spans 17 amino acids. From germline, CDR1 is SGHRS and CDR2 YFSETQ. V lost 4 bases and J lost 2, with 19 bases in between. In DNA form, the CDR3 reads TGCGCCAGCAGCCCGGTGAGCGGGCCCAATGCCTACAATGAGCAGTTCTTC. Translating gives CASSPVSGPNAYNEQFF.

V gene TRBV5-5 combines with J gene TRBJ2-2, with 15 positions matching TRBD2. V shed 3 bases, J shed 8 bases, and the junction held 8 bases outside the gene matches. The V gene's germline CDR1 is SGHKS and CDR2 YYEKEE (reference sequence). The CDR3 has 17 amino acids. The CDR3 sequence is CASSSRTSGGARGELFF. The CDR3 DNA follows: TGTGCCAGCAGCTCCCGGACTAGCGGGGGGGCCCGAGGGGAGCTGTTTTTT.

The V and J genes are TRBV27 and TRBJ2-7; D remains ambiguous. This CDR3 has 14 residues. With 2 bases removed from V and 3 bases from J, the gap between germline ends came to 11 bases. Germline V gives CDR1 MNHEY, CDR2 SMNVEV (reference sequence). CDR3 DNA sequence: TGTGCCAGCAGTTTAAATGGTAACCTCTACGAGCAGTACGTC. Protein sequence: CASSLNGNLYEQYV.

Points on this clonotype: At one of its ends the junction is not consistent with the germline gene, which may arise from a read error. The CDR3 is CATSFSVGDRINF. In DNA form, the CDR3 reads TGTGCCACCAGCTTCTCCGTAGGGGACAGGATCAACTTT. This chain uses TRBV15 with TRBJ1-4, with 8 positions matching TRBD1. Germline loops: CDR1 LNHNV, CDR2 YYDKDF (reference sequence). The CDR3 spans 13 residues.

This clonotype has a handful of counts. The chain employs TRBV27 and TRBJ2-7, with 10 nucleotides matching TRBD1. There are 18 residues in the CDR3. Germline V gives CDR1 MNHEY, CDR2 SMNVEV (reference sequence). Germline trimming cut 1 base from V and 2 bases from J; bases unmatched to any gene: 11. The CDR3 DNA follows: TGTGCCAGCAGTTTATGGCCTCCGGGACAGGGGATTACCTACGAGCAGTACTTC. Amino acid sequence: CASSLWPPGQGITYEQYF.

The table lists this clonotype with a few counts. The CDR3 region has the DNA TGTGCCAGCAGTGAAAAGGGGGGGAAGCAGCCCCAGCATTTT. This sequence encodes CASSEKGGKQPQHF. This rearrangement joins TRBV6-1 to TRBJ1-5, with D possibly matching TRBD1 (6 bases). Germline V lookup: CDR1 MNHNS, CDR2 SASEGT. This CDR3 contains 14 residues. V was trimmed by 2 bases and J by 7 bases, leaving 12 bases between them.

As for this clonotype: One end of the junction varies from germline; a read error may be responsible. The CDR3 protein is CACGLIGGEYNEQFF. In DNA, the CDR3 is TGTGCTTGTGGTTTAATTGGGGGGGAATACAATGAGCAGTTCTTC. V usage is TRBV12-5 and J usage is TRBJ2-1; 7 bases fit TRBD2. The V gene's germline CDR1 is LGHNT and CDR2 FRNRAP. The CDR3 is made up of 15 amino acids.

The table lists this clonotype with many counts. The gene calls are TRBV12-3 or TRBV12-4 and TRBJ1-4, with a weak D call TRBD1 (5 bases). V was shortened by 3 bases and J by 6 bases, with 8 bases between the two germline ends. The CDR3 totals 13 residues. The CDR3 DNA reads as TGTGCCAGCAGTTTCCCGGGGGATGAAAAACTGTTTTTT. Protein: CASSFPGDEKLFF.

The sample holds a few counts of this clonotype. The rearrangement joins TRBV12-3 or TRBV12-4 to TRBJ2-5; 9 nucleotides line up with TRBD1. The CDR3 has 14 amino acids. V dropped 7 bases and J dropped 5; count of bases not matched to a gene: 8. In DNA, the CDR3 is TGTGCCAGCAACTACGGGACAGGGCTGGAGACCCAGTACTTC. Encoded protein: CASNYGTGLETQYF.

The CDR3 DNA sequence: TGTGCCAGCAGTTTCAAGGGGTGGCAGGGAGACGAGACCCAGTACTTC. Translating gives CASSFKGWQGDETQYF. V gene TRBV12-3 or TRBV12-4 combines with J gene TRBJ2-5; either TRBD1 or TRBD2 may fit D (5 bases each). CDR3 length equals 16 residues. V was cut by 3 bases and J by 5 bases, with 19 bases left in between.

This chain connects TRBV2 to TRBJ2-6; a possible D gene is TRBD1 (5 bases). The CDR3 extends over 15 amino acids. The germline V gene has CDR1 SNHLY and CDR2 FYNNEI. Trimming left V 10 bases short and J 2 bases short, with 15 bases between. CDR3 coding DNA: TGTGCCACGCCGGCGCGCAGGGCTGGGGCCAACGTCCTGACTTTC. It yields the protein CATPARRAGANVLTF.

In this sample, this clonotype turned up once. The chain couples TRBV6-5 to TRBJ1-6, with 7 bases fitting TRBD1. Looked up from germline, CDR1 is MNHEY and CDR2 is SVGAGI. V trimming: 5 bases; J trimming: 10 bases; junction bases outside the gene matches: 11. The CDR3 sequence is 15 residues long. Written as DNA, the CDR3 is TGTGCCAGCAGTCAGGCAGGGGGAGGTTACTCACCCCTCCACTTT. Protein: CASSQAGGGYSPLHF.

The rearrangement joins TRBV12-3 or TRBV12-4 to TRBJ1-1; D is possibly TRBD1 (6 bases). V was clipped by 3 bases and J by 7 bases, with 18 bases between them. The CDR3 length is 15 residues. The CDR3 loop is CASSFPSAGALEAFF. In nucleotides, the CDR3 is TGTGCCAGCAGTTTCCCGTCAGCAGGGGCCCTTGAAGCTTTCTTT.